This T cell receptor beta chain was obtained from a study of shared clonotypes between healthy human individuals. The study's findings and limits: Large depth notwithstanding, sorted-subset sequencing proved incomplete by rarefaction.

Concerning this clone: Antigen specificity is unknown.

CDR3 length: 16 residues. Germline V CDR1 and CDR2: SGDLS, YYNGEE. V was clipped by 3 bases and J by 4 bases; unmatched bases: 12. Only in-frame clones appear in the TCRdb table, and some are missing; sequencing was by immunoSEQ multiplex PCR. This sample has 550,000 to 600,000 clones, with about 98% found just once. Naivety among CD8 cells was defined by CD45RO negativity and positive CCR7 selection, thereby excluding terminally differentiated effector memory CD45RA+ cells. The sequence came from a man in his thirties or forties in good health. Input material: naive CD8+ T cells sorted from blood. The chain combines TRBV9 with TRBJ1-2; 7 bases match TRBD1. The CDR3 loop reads CASSAETMDRPYGYTF. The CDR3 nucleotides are TGTGCCAGCAGCGCCGAGACGATGGACAGGCCCTATGGCTACACCTTC.